These 20 T cell receptor beta chains originate from one sample sequenced in a study of radiotherapy plus CTLA-4 blockade in lung cancer (dated by TCRdb to 2016 to 2018). Libraries were built with the immunoSEQ multiplex PCR assay. TCRdb limited this immuneACCESS table to in-frame rearrangements with V and J called. A share of clones is missing; checked studies link under half to unresolved V genes, and the rest is unexplained. This sample comprises roughly 68,000 clones, around 73% of them detected only once. 7% to 8.5% of the sample goes to the ten largest clones. This sample comprised peripheral blood, obtained from a patient treated with radiotherapy plus ipilimumab. The origin of the receptors is a human donor with non-small cell lung cancer who had a complete response to radiotherapy plus ipilimumab.

J is TRBJ2-5 and V is TRBV10-1; D ambiguous. Trimming removed 3 bases at V and 2 bases at J, with 4 bases between. The germline V gene encodes CDR1 WNHNN and CDR2 SYGVQD (reference sequence). This CDR3 is 12 amino acids long. CDR3 sequence: CASSDSQETQYF. As DNA, the CDR3 is TGCGCCAGCAGTGACAGTCAAGAGACCCAGTACTTC.

The sample holds a few counts of this clone. The chain carries TRBV5-1 and TRBJ2-7; no clear D. CDR1 is SGHRS and CDR2 is YFSETQ in the germline V gene. This CDR3 comprises 13 residues. The germline V and J ends were trimmed by 0 bases and 0 bases, with 4 bases remaining between them. The CDR3, as DNA: TGCGCCAGCAGCTTGGAGAGCTCCTACGAGCAGTACTTC. Translated: CASSLESSYEQYF.

V and J are TRBV11-3 and TRBJ2-1, with D possibly being TRBD1 (6 bases). CDR3 size: 16 residues. The germline CDR1 and CDR2 sequences are SGHNT and YENEEA. Deletions cut 4 bases from V and 4 bases from J, with 17 bases between. The CDR3 reads CASSSEGGRGYNEQFF. The CDR3 DNA sequence: TGTGCCAGCAGCTCGGAAGGGGGTCGAGGGTACAATGAGCAGTTCTTC.

The chain combines TRBV10-3 with TRBJ2-7, with TRBD1 identical over 7 bases. The CDR3 loop spans 14 amino acids. Trimming removed 3 bases from V and 3 bases from J; junction bases left unmatched: 5. Germline V gives CDR1 ENHRY, CDR2 SYGVKD. CDR3 DNA: TGTGCCATCAGTGAAAGTAACAGGGGCTACGAGCAGTACGTC. Amino acids: CAISESNRGYEQYV.

This rearrangement joins TRBV6-5 to TRBJ2-2; no reliable D call. Germline CDR1 is MNHEY and CDR2 is SVGAGI. The CDR3 covers 15 residues. The V gene lost 4 bases and the J gene lost 0 bases, with 9 bases spanning the gap. The CDR3 protein is CASSSRSTNTGELFF. The CDR3 DNA reads as TGTGCCAGCAGTTCCCGCAGTACGAACACCGGGGAGCTGTTTTTT.

This chain joins TRBV18 and TRBJ2-5; 13 bases are a match to TRBD2. Germline V gene sequence: CDR1 KGHSH, CDR2 LQKENI. CDR3 length: 16 residues. J was trimmed by 2 bases and V by 6 bases; bases with no gene match: 6. In DNA form, the CDR3 reads TGTGCCAGCTCCCCGGGACTAGCGGGACTACAAGAGACCCAGTACTTC. It encodes CASSPGLAGLQETQYF.

Only one count was recorded for this clone. V gene TRBV6-5 combines with J gene TRBJ1-2; D gene unclear. Trimming pared 0 bases from V and 8 bases from J, leaving 16 bases between. Germline assignment: CDR1 MNHEY and CDR2 SVGAGI. There are 15 residues in the CDR3. This CDR3 reads CASSYSSLRSRGYTF. The CDR3 DNA is TGTGCCAGCAGTTACTCGAGTTTGAGGAGTCGGGGCTACACCTTC.

In this sample, this clone turned up a few times. The chain links TRBV10-3 to TRBJ2-7, with 7 bases that match TRBD1. The CDR3 length is 15 residues. The J segment lost 5 bases and the V segment lost 2 bases, leaving 9 bases of the junction unmatched. Germline values: CDR1 ENHRY, CDR2 SYGVKD. The CDR3 DNA reads as TGTGCCATCAGTGAGACGTCAGGGGGTGGGCACGAGCAGTACTTC. Translating gives CAISETSGGGHEQYF.

The chain uses TRBV7-2 and TRBJ2-1; TRBD2 might be the D (6 bases). Trimming pared 1 base from V and 14 bases from J, leaving 12 bases between. Germline CDR1 is SGHTA and CDR2 is FQGNSA. The CDR3 is 12 amino acids. Written as DNA, the CDR3 is TGTGCCAGCAGCTTAGGAGCGGGCCCCGAGTTCTTC. The encoded protein is CASSLGAGPEFF. Filled out from reference TRBV7-2 and TRBJ2-1, the complete variable domain reads GAGVSQSPSNKVTEKGKDVELRCDPISGHTALYWYRQSLGQGLEFLIYFQGNSAPDKSGLPSDRFSAERTGGSVSTLTIQRTQQEDSAVYLCASSLGAGPEFFGPGTRLTVL.

The chain employs TRBV9 and TRBJ2-7, with 8 nucleotides matching TRBD2. Losses at the gene ends were 0 bases for V and 7 bases for J; bases not matched to a gene: 6. Germline CDR1 SGDLS, CDR2 YYNGEE. The CDR3 runs 14 residues. The CDR3: CASSVVAGGGEQYF. The CDR3 DNA reads as TGTGCCAGCAGCGTAGTGGCCGGGGGGGGAGAGCAGTACTTC.

Only one count was recorded for this clone. The chain uses TRBV29-1 and TRBJ2-3, with TRBD1 matching over 8 bases. Germline V gives CDR1 SQVTM, CDR2 ANQGSEA. Trimming cost V 1 base and J 2 bases; bases outside gene matches: 5. The CDR3 contains 15 residues. The CDR3 DNA reads TGCAGCGTTGAAGGTCAGGGGGCCATCACAGATACGCAGTATTTT. Translating gives CSVEGQGAITDTQYF.

The chain couples TRBV6-5 to TRBJ1-6; D not certain. From germline, CDR1 is MNHEY and CDR2 SVGAGI. The CDR3 runs 15 residues. Trimming left V 4 bases short and J 6 bases short, with 13 bases between. In DNA, the CDR3 is TGTGCCAGCAGTTTACCCGCGGCGGCTAATTCACCCCTCCACTTT. It is translated as CASSLPAAANSPLHF.

This chain uses TRBV7-2 with TRBJ2-5; the D call may be TRBD1 or TRBD2 (6 bases each). The CDR3 runs to 15 residues. The germline CDR1 and CDR2 sequences are SGHTA and FQGNSA. The V end lost 8 bases, the J end lost 5 bases, and 21 bases lay between the germline ends. The CDR3: CASRPGGGTSETQYF. As DNA, the CDR3 is TGTGCCAGCCGACCCGGGGGCGGCACCAGTGAGACCCAGTACTTC.

The rearrangement links TRBV4-3 to TRBJ1-2; D is ambiguous. Germline V gene lookup returns CDR1 LGHNA and CDR2 YSLEER. Trimming left V 0 bases short and J 8 bases short, with 13 bases between. This CDR3 has 14 residues. In nucleotides, the CDR3 is TGCGCCAGCAGCCAAGAAGCATTATATTACGGCTACACCTTC. As protein: CASSQEALYYGYTF.

The V call is TRBV19, the J call TRBJ1-5; D is unclear. The CDR3 sequence is 16 residues long. Germline V lookup: CDR1 LNHDA, CDR2 SQIVND (reference sequence). The V gene lost 0 bases and the J gene lost 0 bases, with 9 bases spanning the gap. The CDR3 coding sequence is TGTGCCAGTAGTATAGAAGGCACTTATAGCAATCAGCCCCAGCATTTT. Its protein is CASSIEGTYSNQPQHF.

J is TRBJ2-3 and V is TRBV30, with 7 nucleotides matching TRBD2. Trimming at V came to 3 bases and at J to 9 bases, leaving 18 bases not matched to a gene. The CDR3 runs 16 residues. Germline assignment: CDR1 GTSNPN and CDR2 SVGIG (reference sequence). For the CDR3, the DNA is TGTGCCTGGAGGGGGCCGAGGACTAGTTATGGTAACACGCAGTATTTT. Protein product: CAWRGPRTSYGNTQYF. The whole variable domain, filled in from reference TRBV30 and TRBJ2-3, reads SQTIHQWPATLVQPVGSPLSLECTVEGTSNPNLYWYRQAAGRGLQLLFYSVGIGQISSEVPQNLSASRPQDRQFILSSKKLLLSDSGFYLCAWRGPRTSYGNTQYFGPGTRLTVL.

Only a few counts were recorded for this clone. The V and J genes are TRBV10-3 and TRBJ1-5, with D hard to call. Trimming pared 8 bases from V and 1 base from J, leaving 9 bases between. This CDR3 has 13 amino acids. Germline CDR1 is ENHRY and CDR2 is SYGVKD. The CDR3 loop is CAIGVSSNQPQHF. In DNA form, the CDR3 reads TGTGCCATCGGGGTCTCGAGCAATCAGCCCCAGCATTTT.

This clone was counted a single time. The chain is built from TRBV2 and TRBJ2-5; D is unclear. The V and J ends lost 0 bases and 3 bases respectively, with 8 bases between them. This CDR3 has 14 amino acids. The germline CDR1 and CDR2 sequences are SNHLY and FYNNEI. CDR3 amino acids: CASSEAIIEETQYF. CDR3 bases: TGTGCCAGCAGTGAAGCGATAATAGAAGAGACCCAGTACTTC.

The chain links TRBV30 to TRBJ2-5; TRBD2 agrees at 10 bases. Germline trimming cut 4 bases from V and 0 bases from J; bases unmatched to any gene: 2. The CDR3 has 14 residues. The germline gives CDR1 GTSNPN, CDR2 SVGIG (reference sequence). The CDR3 DNA is TGTGCCTGGAAAGCGGGAGGGTACCAAGAGACCCAGTACTTC. Amino acids: CAWKAGGYQETQYF.

This clone was counted only a few times. The gene calls are TRBV5-1 and TRBJ1-2; D gene ambiguous. V was shortened by 0 bases and J by 0 bases, with 12 bases between the two germline ends. Germline V gene data show CDR1 as SGHRS and CDR2 as YFSETQ. The CDR3 totals 16 residues. CDR3 protein: CASSLDPAASNYGYTF. CDR3 in DNA: TGCGCCAGCAGCTTGGACCCAGCGGCGTCTAACTATGGCTACACCTTC.